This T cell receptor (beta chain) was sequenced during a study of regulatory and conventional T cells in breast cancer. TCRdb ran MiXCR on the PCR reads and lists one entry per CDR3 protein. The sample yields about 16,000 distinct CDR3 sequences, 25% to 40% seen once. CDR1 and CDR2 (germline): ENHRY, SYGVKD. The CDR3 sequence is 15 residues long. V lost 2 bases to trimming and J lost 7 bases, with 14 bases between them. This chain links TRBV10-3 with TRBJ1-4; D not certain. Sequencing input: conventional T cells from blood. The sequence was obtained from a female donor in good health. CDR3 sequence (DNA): TGTGCCATCAGTGAGAGCGGGGAAAATGGTGAAAAACTGTTTTTT. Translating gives CAISESGENGEKLFF.